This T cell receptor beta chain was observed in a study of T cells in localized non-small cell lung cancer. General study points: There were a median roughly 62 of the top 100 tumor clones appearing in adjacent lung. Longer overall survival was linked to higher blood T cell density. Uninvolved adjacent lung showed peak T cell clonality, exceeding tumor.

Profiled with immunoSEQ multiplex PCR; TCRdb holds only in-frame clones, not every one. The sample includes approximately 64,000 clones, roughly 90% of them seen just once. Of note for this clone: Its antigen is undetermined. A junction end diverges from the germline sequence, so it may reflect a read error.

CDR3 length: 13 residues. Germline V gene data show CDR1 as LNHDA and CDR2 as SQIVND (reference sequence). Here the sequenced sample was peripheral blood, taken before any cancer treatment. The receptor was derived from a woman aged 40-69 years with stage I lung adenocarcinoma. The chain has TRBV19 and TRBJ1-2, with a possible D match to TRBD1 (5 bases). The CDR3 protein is CASSIVGYSLGAF. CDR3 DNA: TGTGCCAGTAGTATAGTCGGCTATAGTTTGGGGGCCTTC.